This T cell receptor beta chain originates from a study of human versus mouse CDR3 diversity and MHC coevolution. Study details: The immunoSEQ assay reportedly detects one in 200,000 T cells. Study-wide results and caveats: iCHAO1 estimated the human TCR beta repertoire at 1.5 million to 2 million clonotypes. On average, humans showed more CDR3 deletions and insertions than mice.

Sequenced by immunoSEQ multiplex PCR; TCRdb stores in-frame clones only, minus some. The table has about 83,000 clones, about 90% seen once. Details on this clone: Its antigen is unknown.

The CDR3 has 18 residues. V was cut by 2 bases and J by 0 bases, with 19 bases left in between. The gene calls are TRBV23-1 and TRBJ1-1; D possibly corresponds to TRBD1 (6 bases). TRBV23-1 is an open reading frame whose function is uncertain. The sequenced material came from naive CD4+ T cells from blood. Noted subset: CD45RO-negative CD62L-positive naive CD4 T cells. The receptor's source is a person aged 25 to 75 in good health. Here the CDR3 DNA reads TGCGCCAGCAGTCAAAGGCCCTACTACAGGGAATTGAACACTGAAGCTTTCTTT. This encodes CASSQRPYYRELNTEAFF.